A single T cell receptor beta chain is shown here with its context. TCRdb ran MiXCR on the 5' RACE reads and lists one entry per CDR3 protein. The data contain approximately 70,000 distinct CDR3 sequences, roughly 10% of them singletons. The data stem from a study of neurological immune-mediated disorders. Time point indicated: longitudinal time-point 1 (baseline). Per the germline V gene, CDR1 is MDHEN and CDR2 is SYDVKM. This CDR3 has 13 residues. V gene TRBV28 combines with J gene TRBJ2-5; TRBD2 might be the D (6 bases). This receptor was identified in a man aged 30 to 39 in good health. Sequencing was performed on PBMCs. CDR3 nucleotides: TGTGCTAGCTGTCGGGACTTTCAAGAGACCCAGTACTTC. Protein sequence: CASCRDFQETQYF. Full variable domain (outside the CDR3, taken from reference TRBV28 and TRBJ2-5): DVKVTQSSRYLVKRTGEKVFLECVQDMDHENMFWYRQDPGLGLRLIYFSYDVKMKEKGDIPEGYSVSREKKERFSLILESASTNQTSMYLCASCRDFQETQYFGPGTRLLVL.